The 30 T cell receptor beta chains reported below all come from one sample, sequenced in a study of PD-1 blockade in classical Hodgkin lymphoma. Clones were sequenced by immunoSEQ multiplex PCR, and TCRdb holds only the in-frame ones, with some missing. The sample records more than 85,000 clones, about 92% being singletons. Noted time point: cycle 4 day 1 (C4D1), after 6 weeks of nivolumab. Every patient relapsed after autologous stem cell transplantation, and brentuximab vedotin exposure varied. The specimen comprised peripheral blood mononuclear cells (PBMCs), sampled before the fourth cycle of nivolumab. These receptor sequences come from a human donor with classical Hodgkin lymphoma.

The rearrangement uses TRBV6-5 and TRBJ1-1, with TRBD1 as a possible D gene (5 bases). Trimming removed 0 bases at V and 2 bases at J, with 10 bases between. Per germline, CDR1 MNHEY and CDR2 SVGAGI. The CDR3 spans 15 residues. The CDR3 spells CASSYSWGFNTEAFF. The CDR3 DNA sequence: TGTGCCAGCAGTTACTCCTGGGGGTTTAACACTGAAGCTTTCTTT.

The chain uses TRBV7-2 and TRBJ2-5, with D tentatively TRBD1 (5 bases). The CDR3 consists of 14 residues. Germline CDR1 is SGHTA and CDR2 is FQGNSA. The ends were cut back, 3 bases at V and 2 bases at J, with 10 bases in the middle. CDR3 amino acids: CASSLDTPQETQYF. For the CDR3, the DNA is TGTGCCAGCAGCTTGGACACGCCACAAGAGACCCAGTACTTC.

V usage is TRBV6-1 and J usage is TRBJ2-3, with 7 bases matching TRBD2. CDR1 is MNHNS and CDR2 is SASEGT in the germline V gene. This CDR3 comprises 14 residues. J was trimmed by 2 bases and V by 4 bases; bases with no gene match: 3. In DNA form, the CDR3 reads TGTGCCAGCAGTGCCGGGACTAACACAGATACGCAGTATTTT. Its translation: CASSAGTNTDTQYF.

V is TRBV6-5 and J is TRBJ2-7; 10 bases fit TRBD2. Per germline, CDR1 MNHEY and CDR2 SVGAGI. This CDR3 region has 14 residues. V lost 6 bases, J lost 7 bases, and 9 bases stayed unmatched. DNA of the CDR3: TGTGCCAGCAGCAAACTAGCGGGACTGGGGGAGCAGTACTTC. Protein: CASSKLAGLGEQYF.

In this sample, this clone turned up once. The chain combines TRBV5-6 with TRBJ1-5, with TRBD1 matching over 8 bases. V dropped 9 bases and J dropped 5; count of bases not matched to a gene: 10. Germline-derived CDR1 and CDR2 are SGHDT and YYEEEE. This CDR3 contains 14 residues. DNA for the CDR3: TGTGCCACTCCGGACAGGGCGGGGGATCAGCCCCAGCATTTT. It codes for CATPDRAGDQPQHF.

The chain recombines TRBV5-1 with TRBJ2-3; 10 nucleotides match TRBD2. Unmatched junction bases numbered 3, after V lost 3 bases and J lost 2 bases. Per the germline V gene, CDR1 is SGHRS and CDR2 is YFSETQ. The CDR3 loop spans 15 amino acids. CDR3 sequence (DNA): TGCGCCAGCAGCTCCACTAGCGGGAACACAGATACGCAGTATTTT. It specifies CASSSTSGNTDTQYF.

V usage is TRBV30 and J usage is TRBJ2-7; TRBD1 agrees at 7 bases. CDR1 is GTSNPN and CDR2 is SVGIG in the germline V gene (reference sequence). Germline trimming cut 3 bases from V and 4 bases from J; bases unmatched to any gene: 6. The CDR3 covers 13 residues. This chain's CDR3 is CAWRGTEKYEQYF. The CDR3 nucleotides read TGTGCCTGGAGGGGGACAGAAAAGTACGAGCAGTACTTC.

The V gene is TRBV12-5, the J gene TRBJ2-1; weak D call: TRBD2 (5 bases). V shed 6 bases and J shed 4 bases, with 19 bases lying between them. CDR1 and CDR2 from the germline V gene are LGHNT and FRNRAP. The CDR3 spans 16 residues. The CDR3 loop reads CASGGSLQRRYNEQFF. The DNA for the CDR3 is TGTGCTAGTGGCGGATCCCTCCAGCGGAGATACAATGAGCAGTTCTTC.

This clone was seen just once. This chain uses TRBV6-5 with TRBJ2-7; 9 nucleotides line up with TRBD1. The CDR3 totals 13 residues. CDR1 is MNHEY, CDR2 SVGAGI, per germline. J was trimmed by 4 bases and V by 5 bases; bases with no gene match: 3. The CDR3 DNA follows: TGTGCCAGCAGTCGGGACAGGGTGTACGAGCAGTACTTC. Translating gives CASSRDRVYEQYF.

The J gene is TRBJ1-1, the V gene TRBV10-1, with D possibly TRBD1 on 5 matching bases. V shed 0 bases and J shed 5 bases, with 7 bases lying between them. The germline gives CDR1 WNHNN, CDR2 SYGVQD (reference sequence). This CDR3 has 13 residues. This CDR3 is CASSESRGTEAFF. The CDR3 bases are TGCGCCAGCAGTGAGTCCCGGGGGACTGAAGCTTTCTTT.

The V and J genes are TRBV19 and TRBJ2-3; D gene uncertain. The CDR3 consists of 17 residues. V was cut by 5 bases and J by 0 bases, with 18 bases left in between. CDR1 LNHDA and CDR2 SQIVND come from the germline V gene (reference sequence). CDR3 DNA: TGTGCCAGTAGTTCCGGTTCCGTCCTTTTTAGCACAGATACGCAGTATTTT. Residues: CASSSGSVLFSTDTQYF. Looking up the rest from reference TRBV19 and TRBJ2-3 gives the full variable domain: DGGITQSPKYLFRKEGQNVTLSCEQNLNHDAMYWYRQDPGQGLRLIYYSQIVNDFQKGDIAEGYSVSREKKESFPLTVTSAQKNPTAFYLCASSSGSVLFSTDTQYFGPGTRLTVL.

The genes are TRBV30 and TRBJ1-2; 9 bases match TRBD1. V trimming: 4 bases; J trimming: 5 bases; junction bases outside the gene matches: 11. The CDR3 covers 15 residues. Germline V gene lookup returns CDR1 GTSNPN and CDR2 SVGIG (reference sequence). CDR3: CAWTTGGASPYGYTF. In DNA, the CDR3 is TGTGCCTGGACAACAGGGGGCGCTTCCCCTTATGGCTACACCTTC.

This chain joins TRBV6-1 and TRBJ1-5; no clear D. This CDR3 has 14 amino acids. Germline CDR1 and CDR2: MNHNS and SASEGT. V lost 4 bases, J lost 0 bases, and 7 bases lay in between. CDR3 nucleotides: TGTGCCAGCAGTGCTCCCTATAGCAATCAGCCCCAGCATTTT. It encodes CASSAPYSNQPQHF.

The chain links TRBV5-1 to TRBJ2-3; 9 bases fit TRBD2. With V trimmed by 0 bases and J by 0 bases, 5 bases remained unmatched. The CDR3 spans 17 residues. CDR1 and CDR2 (germline): SGHRS, YFSETQ. CDR3 sequence reads: CASSLALAGLSTDTQYF. CDR3 bases: TGCGCCAGCAGCTTGGCCCTAGCGGGATTAAGCACAGATACGCAGTATTTT.

J is TRBJ1-4 and V is TRBV28; D is ambiguous. The CDR3 loop spans 17 amino acids. Per the germline V gene, CDR1 is MDHEN and CDR2 is SYDVKM. Trimming left V 6 bases short and J 8 bases short, with 25 bases between. The CDR3 sequence: CASSRRAAGLKDEKLFF. CDR3 DNA sequence: TGTGCCAGCAGCCGAAGAGCAGCAGGCCTGAAGGACGAAAAACTGTTTTTT.

This clone showed up just a few times. The gene calls are TRBV28 and TRBJ1-2; the match to TRBD1 covers 8 bases. Germline CDR1 and CDR2: MDHEN and SYDVKM. The CDR3 has 15 amino acids. Trimming took 6 bases from V and 6 from J; bases not matched to a gene: 12. The CDR3 region is CASSPPRQGFHGYTF. In nucleotides, the CDR3 is TGTGCCAGCAGCCCCCCCCGACAGGGGTTCCATGGCTACACCTTC.

The chain combines TRBV19 with TRBJ2-2, with 8 bases fitting TRBD2. The V and J ends lost 6 bases and 11 bases, in that order; junction bases with no gene match: 14. Per the germline V gene, CDR1 is LNHDA and CDR2 is SQIVND (reference sequence). The CDR3 extends over 15 amino acids. For the CDR3, the DNA is TGTGCCAGTAGCAGCGGGAGTGCCCCCGGAGGAGAGCTGTTTTTT. Translating it yields CASSSGSAPGGELFF.

This clone occurred once. The chain recombines TRBV5-8 with TRBJ2-1; 8 nucleotides align to TRBD2. J lost 4 bases, V lost 4 bases, and 7 bases had no gene match. CDR1 is SGHTS and CDR2 is YDEGEE in the germline V gene. CDR3 length equals 15 residues. The CDR3 region is CASSPGTRAYNEQFF. The CDR3 coding sequence is TGTGCCAGCAGCCCCGGGACTAGGGCTTACAATGAGCAGTTCTTC.

V is TRBV4-1 and J is TRBJ2-7; TRBD1 matches at 7 bases. The germline V gene has CDR1 MGHRA and CDR2 YSYEKL. This CDR3 region has 15 residues. After removal of 2 bases from V and 1 base from J, the junction contained 5 bases not matched to a gene. The CDR3 region has the DNA TGCGCCAGCAGCCAAACCGGGACAGCATCCTACGAGCAGTACTTC. Translation: CASSQTGTASYEQYF.

The V call is TRBV5-1, the J call TRBJ1-6; 12 bases line up with TRBD1. Unmatched junction bases numbered 8, after V lost 0 bases and J lost 7 bases. This CDR3 region has 18 residues. Germline CDR1 is SGHRS and CDR2 is YFSETQ. The CDR3 protein is CASSLGPGQGARNSPLHF. In DNA, the CDR3 is TGCGCCAGCAGCTTGGGCCCGGGACAGGGGGCGCGCAATTCACCCCTCCACTTT.

The chain carries TRBV28 and TRBJ2-7, with TRBD2 matching 14 bases. J lost 3 bases, V lost 8 bases, and 6 bases had no gene match. This CDR3 has 15 residues. Germline lookup yields CDR1 MDHEN and CDR2 SYDVKM. In DNA, the CDR3 is TGTGCCAGCCTCGGACTAGCGGGGGGTTTCTACGAGCAGTACTTC. It translates to CASLGLAGGFYEQYF. Together with reference TRBV28 and TRBJ2-7, the CDR3 gives the full variable domain: DVKVTQSSRYLVKRTGEKVFLECVQDMDHENMFWYRQDPGLGLRLIYFSYDVKMKEKGDIPEGYSVSREKKERFSLILESASTNQTSMYLCASLGLAGGFYEQYFGPGTRLTVT.

This chain connects TRBV6-1 to TRBJ2-7; D tentatively reads TRBD1 or TRBD2 (6 bases each). CDR3 length: 16 residues. Germline V gene sequence: CDR1 MNHNS, CDR2 SASEGT. V lost 0 bases and J lost 1, with 13 bases in between. The CDR3 is CASSEALGGLSYEQYF. The CDR3 region has the DNA TGTGCCAGCAGTGAAGCGCTGGGGGGCTTGTCCTACGAGCAGTACTTC.

V usage is TRBV18 and J usage is TRBJ1-1, with 7 positions matching TRBD1. In germline, CDR1 is KGHSH, CDR2 LQKENI. Trimming cost V 2 bases and J 5 bases; bases outside gene matches: 11. The CDR3 consists of 16 residues. CDR3 sequence reads: CASSPANQGGWTEAFF. Here the CDR3 DNA reads TGTGCCAGCTCACCAGCCAATCAGGGGGGATGGACTGAAGCTTTCTTT.

V and J are TRBV6-4 and TRBJ1-3, with no clear D. V was pared by 8 bases and J by 2 bases, with 13 bases between. The CDR3 extends over 14 amino acids. Germline CDR1 reads MRHNA; CDR2 reads SNTAGT. The CDR3 coding sequence is TGTGCCAGCCTAATATCTGCGGCTGGAAACACCATATATTTT. Translated, it gives CASLISAAGNTIYF.

This sequence joins TRBV27 and TRBJ1-5; the match to TRBD1 covers 7 bases. In germline, CDR1 is MNHEY, CDR2 SMNVEV (reference sequence). Trimming took 3 bases from V and 5 from J; bases not matched to a gene: 4. The CDR3 runs to 14 residues. The CDR3 nucleotides read TGTGCCAGCAGTTTTGCAGGGGGGTATCAGCCCCAGCATTTT. This gives the protein CASSFAGGYQPQHF.

This chain joins TRBV7-9 and TRBJ2-7; 7 positions agree with TRBD2. V shed 5 bases, J shed 1 base, and the junction held 11 bases outside the gene matches. The CDR3 extends over 16 amino acids. CDR1 SEHNR and CDR2 FQNEAQ come from the germline V gene (reference sequence). The CDR3 here is CASSRISGIDSYEQYF. The CDR3 region has the DNA TGTGCCAGCAGCAGAATAAGCGGGATCGATTCCTACGAGCAGTACTTC.

This chain connects TRBV4-1 to TRBJ1-6, with D perhaps matching TRBD1 (5 bases). The CDR3 covers 16 residues. Germline V gene lookup returns CDR1 MGHRA and CDR2 YSYEKL. The V and J ends lost 1 base and 6 bases respectively, with 13 bases between them. As DNA, the CDR3 is TGCGCCAGCAGCCAAGCCTGGGGGGGGATTAATTCACCCCTCCACTTT. Its protein is CASSQAWGGINSPLHF.

This chain uses TRBV7-2 with TRBJ2-7; TRBD2 is a possible D gene (6 bases). Germline CDR1 reads SGHTA; CDR2 reads FQGNSA. The CDR3 totals 14 residues. Trimming removed 8 bases at V and 7 bases at J, with 21 bases between. Written as DNA, the CDR3 is TGTGCCAGCGCCTTACCGGCGGGGACTTGGGAGCAGTACTTC. Translating gives CASALPAGTWEQYF.

This sequence joins TRBV5-6 and TRBJ2-1; 9 bases map to TRBD1. Germline V lookup: CDR1 SGHDT, CDR2 YYEEEE. The length of the CDR3 is 14 residues. The trim removed 4 bases at V and 3 bases at J, leaving 2 bases unmatched. The CDR3 nucleotides are TGTGCCAGCAGCCTGGGACAGGGCTACAATGAGCAGTTCTTC. Translation gives CASSLGQGYNEQFF.

The chain couples TRBV5-8 to TRBJ2-1, with D possibly being TRBD2 (6 bases). The CDR3 runs 15 residues. CDR1 and CDR2 from the germline V gene are SGHTS and YDEGEE. The V and J ends lost 4 bases and 0 bases respectively, with 11 bases between them. DNA of the CDR3: TGTGCCAGCAGCAGTGACGGGAGCTCCTACAATGAGCAGTTCTTC. It encodes CASSSDGSSYNEQFF.